This T cell receptor beta chain derives from a study of T cells in women clearing cervical HPV infection. From germline, CDR1 is SGHRS and CDR2 YFSETQ. The CDR3 spans 16 residues. Points on this clone: The DNA ends 3 residues before the CDR3 does, and the rest of the CDR3 is filled in from the germline J gene.

TCRdb's copy holds only in-frame clones and misses some; the assay was immunoSEQ multiplex PCR. Listed are roughly 30,000 clones; roughly 7.3% falls within the top ten. The specimen sequenced was blood buffy coat. This receptor was taken from a woman aged 18 to 75 with a cervical HPV16 infection that either progressed to CIN3+ or cleared (not recorded which). The chain recombines TRBV5-1 with TRBJ2-4; 10 nucleotides agree with TRBD1. This CDR3 reads CASSLRTGGNQETQYF. The CDR3 DNA, read in part, is TGCGCCAGCAGCCTCCGGACAGGGGGGAACCAAGAGACT.